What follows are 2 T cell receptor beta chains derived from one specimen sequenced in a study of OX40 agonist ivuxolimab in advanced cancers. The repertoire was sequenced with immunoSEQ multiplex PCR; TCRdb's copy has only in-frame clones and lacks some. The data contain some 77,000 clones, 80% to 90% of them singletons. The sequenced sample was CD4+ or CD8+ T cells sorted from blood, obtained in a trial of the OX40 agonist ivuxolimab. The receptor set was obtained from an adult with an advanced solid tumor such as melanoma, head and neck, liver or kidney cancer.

CDR3 in DNA: TGTGCCAGCTCACTCGGACAGGGGAACACTGAAGCTTTCTTT. Translating gives CASSLGQGNTEAFF. The chain couples TRBV18 to TRBJ1-1, with 8 bases lining up with TRBD1. Germline V CDR1 and CDR2: KGHSH, LQKENI. This CDR3 region has 14 residues. Trimming removed 4 bases from V and 1 base from J; junction bases left unmatched: 2.

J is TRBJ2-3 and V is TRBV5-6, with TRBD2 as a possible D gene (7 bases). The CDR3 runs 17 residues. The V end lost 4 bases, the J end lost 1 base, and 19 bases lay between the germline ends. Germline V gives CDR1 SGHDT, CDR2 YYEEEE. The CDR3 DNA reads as TGTGCCAGCAGCCCTGCAGGGGAGCGGGGAGGCACAGATACGCAGTATTTT. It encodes CASSPAGERGGTDTQYF.